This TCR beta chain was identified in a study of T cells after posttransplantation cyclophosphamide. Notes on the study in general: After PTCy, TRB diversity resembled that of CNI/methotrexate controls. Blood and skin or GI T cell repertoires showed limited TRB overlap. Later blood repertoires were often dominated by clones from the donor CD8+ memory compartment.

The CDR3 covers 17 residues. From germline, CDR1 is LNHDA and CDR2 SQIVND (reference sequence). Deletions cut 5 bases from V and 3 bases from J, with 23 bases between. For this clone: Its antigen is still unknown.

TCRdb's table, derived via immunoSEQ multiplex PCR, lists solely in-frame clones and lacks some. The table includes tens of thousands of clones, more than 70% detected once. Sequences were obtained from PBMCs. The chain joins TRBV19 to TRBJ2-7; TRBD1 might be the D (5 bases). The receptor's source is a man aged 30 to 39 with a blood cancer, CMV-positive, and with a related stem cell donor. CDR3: CASSRRTAGQYFYEQYF. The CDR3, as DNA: TGTGCCAGTAGTCGCCGAACCGCAGGGCAGTATTTCTACGAGCAGTACTTC.